The present T cell receptor beta chain was sequenced within a study of OX40 agonist ivuxolimab in advanced cancers. In the study overall: As their treatment, patients were administered ivuxolimab, an agonistic anti-OX40 (CD134) antibody. The study gave patients intravenous ivuxolimab at 0.01 to 10 mg/kg every 2 weeks. Study-wide findings and caveats: Clonal expansion was seen in CD4+ and CD8+ blood T cells by week 6 at 0.1 to 3.0 mg/kg.

About this clone itself: Its antigen is undetermined.

The method was immunoSEQ multiplex PCR; TCRdb's version includes in-frame clones alone and lacks a portion of them. This sample carries roughly 90,000 clones, about 90% of them seen once, and the ten largest clones take about 9%. No patient had autoimmune disease or received systemic immunosuppression. Specimen: CD4+ or CD8+ T cells sorted from blood, collected in a trial of the OX40 agonist ivuxolimab. The clonotype was recovered from an adult with an advanced solid tumor such as melanoma, head and neck, liver or kidney cancer.

CDR3 loop: CASSKLAGGSNEQFF. The CDR3 region has the DNA TGTGCCAGCAGCAAACTAGCGGGAGGATCTAATGAGCAGTTCTTC. V is TRBV7-9 and J is TRBJ2-1; 12 nucleotides line up with TRBD2. The trim removed 5 bases at V and 7 bases at J, leaving 6 bases unmatched. The germline V gene encodes CDR1 SEHNR and CDR2 FQNEAQ (reference sequence). The CDR3 is 15 residues long.